The source of this T cell receptor beta chain is a study of vaccination effects on CD4 cells after COVID-19. Overall study: Two-dose vaccination with either BNT162b2 or mRNA-1273 was given to the participants.

Clones were read by immunoSEQ multiplex PCR, and TCRdb kept only the in-frame ones, dropping some. The data contain about 34,000 clones, about three quarters of them singletons. Germline V gene sequence: CDR1 KGHSH, CDR2 LQKENI. This CDR3 spans 14 amino acids. V was pared by 1 base and J by 4 bases, with 10 bases between. Viral peptide pools were used in the ViraFEST assay to expand antigen-specific CD4+ T cells, and sequencing came afterward. Following a 10-day culture, CD4+ T cells were purified. Vaccine recipients had no previous SARS-CoV-2 infection; their nucleocapsid antibodies were negative. As to this clone: What it binds is not known.

This receptor was taken from a human donor who received a COVID-19 vaccine. The chain uses TRBV18 and TRBJ1-1; D call uncertain. The material was CD4+ T cells from PBMCs cultured with HCoV-OC43 spike peptides, obtained before COVID-19 vaccination. Subset specified: HCoV-OC43 spike overlapping peptide pool stimulation. Here the CDR3 DNA reads TGTGCCAGCTCACCACAGGGAATCAGCACTGAAGCTTTCTTT. As protein: CASSPQGISTEAFF.